Following are 16 T cell receptor beta chains from one sample sequenced in a study of coeliac disease. Produced via immunoSEQ multiplex PCR; TCRdb's table is partial and in-frame only. The sample lists 8,700 or so clones, 67% occurring once. Sample: lamina propria lymphocytes from the gut. The receptors were sampled from a woman in her fifties or sixties with celiac disease.

This rearrangement joins TRBV19 to TRBJ1-5; TRBD1 agrees at 7 bases. Germline V lookup: CDR1 LNHDA, CDR2 SQIVND (reference sequence). Trimming took 5 bases from V and 7 from J; bases not matched to a gene: 8. The CDR3 extends over 14 amino acids. The CDR3 region has the DNA TGTGCCAGTAGTCTACTGGACAGGAGGCAGCCCCAGCATTTT. This sequence encodes CASSLLDRRQPQHF.

The chain employs TRBV15 and TRBJ1-2; D possibly corresponds to TRBD1 (5 bases). CDR1 and CDR2 (germline): LNHNV, YYDKDF (reference sequence). CDR3 length: 20 residues. The V end was cut by 1 base, the J end by 2 bases, with 26 bases between. The DNA of the CDR3 is TGTGCCACCAGCAGAGGATGGGCATTAAAGGGCCCGTCAGGGAACTATGGCTACACCTTC. Amino acid sequence: CATSRGWALKGPSGNYGYTF.

This clone was recorded a few times. The chain links TRBV6-6 to TRBJ1-2, with TRBD1 matching over 9 bases. Germline V CDR1 and CDR2: MNHNY, SVGAGI (reference sequence). V was pared by 6 bases and J by 1 base, with 3 bases of the junction left unmatched. The CDR3 totals 14 residues. The CDR3 bases are TGTGCCAGCAGCCCGGACAGGGGTAACTATGGCTACACCTTC. Translation: CASSPDRGNYGYTF.

This clone was picked up one time. The chain carries TRBV5-6 and TRBJ1-2; D might be TRBD1 (6 bases). The CDR3 extends over 14 amino acids. Trimming removed 3 bases at V and 8 bases at J, with 17 bases between. CDR1 and CDR2 (germline): SGHDT, YYEEEE. The CDR3 DNA reads as TGTGCCAGCAGCTGGACAGCGCGTTATGTGGGCTACACCTTC. Encoded protein: CASSWTARYVGYTF. Complete variable domain (other parts from reference TRBV5-6 and TRBJ1-2): DAGVTQSPTHLIKTRGQQVTLRCSPKSGHDTVSWYQQALGQGPQFIFQYYEEEERQRGNFPDRFSGHQFPNYSSELNVNALLLGDSALYLCASSWTARYVGYTFGSGTRLTVV.

V and J are TRBV9 and TRBJ2-3; D is perhaps TRBD1 (5 bases). From germline, CDR1 is SGDLS and CDR2 YYNGEE. V lost 0 bases and J 10 bases, leaving 18 bases between the germline ends. The CDR3 extends over 15 amino acids. The CDR3, as DNA: TGTGCCAGCAGCGTAGAATTAGGGGCAGGATATCCGCAGTATTTT. It codes for CASSVELGAGYPQYF.

V and J are TRBV18 and TRBJ1-4; D perhaps matches TRBD1 (5 bases). Trimming pared 3 bases from V and 7 bases from J, leaving 18 bases between. CDR3 length: 16 residues. Germline CDR1 KGHSH, CDR2 LQKENI. The DNA for the CDR3 is TGTGCCAGCTCACCGACCCAGGGATACGGTGGTGAAAAACTGTTTTTT. Translated: CASSPTQGYGGEKLFF. The full variable domain, completed using reference TRBV18 and TRBJ1-4, is NAGVMQNPRHLVRRRGQEARLRCSPMKGHSHVYWYRQLPEEGLKFMVYLQKENIIDESGMPKERFSAEFPKEGPSILRIQQVVRGDSAAYFCASSPTQGYGGEKLFFGSGTQLSVL.

The chain has TRBV28 and TRBJ2-6; D call uncertain. V was pared by 7 bases and J by 1 base, with 5 bases between. Looked up from germline, CDR1 is MDHEN and CDR2 is SYDVKM. There are 13 residues in the CDR3. CDR3 sequence: CASMRSGANVLTF. CDR3 bases: TGTGCCAGCATGCGATCTGGGGCCAACGTCCTGACTTTC.

Only a few counts were recorded for this clone. The chain couples TRBV13 to TRBJ2-7; 7 positions agree with TRBD2. With V trimmed by 0 bases and J by 1 base, 6 bases remained unmatched. Germline V gene data show CDR1 as PRHDT and CDR2 as FYEKMQ (reference sequence). The CDR3 runs to 16 residues. CDR3 DNA sequence: TGTGCCAGCAGCTTAGGTTTAGCGGGTTCTTCCTACGAGCAGTACTTC. As protein: CASSLGLAGSSYEQYF.

The chain combines TRBV5-6 with TRBJ1-3, with 7 bases identical to TRBD1. This CDR3 has 15 residues. V trimming: 4 bases; J trimming: 4 bases; junction bases outside the gene matches: 8. Germline V gene lookup returns CDR1 SGHDT and CDR2 YYEEEE. This CDR3 is CASSRRGLDGNTIYF. DNA of the CDR3: TGTGCCAGCAGCAGGAGGGGGCTGGACGGAAACACCATATATTTT.

This clone was recorded a few times. The chain joins TRBV7-2 to TRBJ1-5; D gene ambiguous. V shed 2 bases and J shed 4 bases, with 9 bases lying between them. Germline V CDR1 and CDR2: SGHTA, FQGNSA. There are 14 residues in the CDR3. CDR3 nucleotides: TGTGCCAGCAGCTTAAGTCCAGGAAATCAGCCCCAGCATTTT. Its translation: CASSLSPGNQPQHF.

The rearrangement uses TRBV30 and TRBJ1-2, with 8 bases lining up with TRBD1. Germline CDR1 GTSNPN, CDR2 SVGIG (reference sequence). The V segment lost 3 bases and the J segment 7 bases; nucleotides outside the gene matches: 7. This CDR3 is 13 amino acids long. This CDR3 is CAWSIGTGSGYTF. The CDR3 nucleotides read TGTGCCTGGAGCATCGGGACAGGCAGTGGCTACACCTTC.

This clone is a singleton in its sample. The rearrangement uses TRBV5-1 and TRBJ2-7; D is uncertain. Germline-derived CDR1 and CDR2 are SGHRS and YFSETQ. CDR3 length: 15 amino acids. Trimming shortened V by 0 bases and J by 0 bases, and 10 bases separated the two germline ends. The CDR3 protein is CASSLGAVDSYEQYF. CDR3 bases: TGCGCCAGCAGCTTGGGGGCAGTCGACTCCTACGAGCAGTACTTC.

The chain couples TRBV4-3 to TRBJ2-2; maybe TRBD2 (6 bases). Trimming removed 1 base from V and 6 bases from J, with 9 bases in between. Germline CDR1 LGHNA, CDR2 YSLEER. The CDR3 extends over 14 amino acids. CDR3 loop: CASSQGPGAGELFF. CDR3 coding DNA: TGCGCCAGCAGCCAAGGGCCGGGGGCCGGGGAGCTGTTTTTT.

The chain uses TRBV7-9 and TRBJ2-3; TRBD1 might be the D (6 bases). Deletions cut 5 bases from V and 5 bases from J, with 8 bases between. CDR3 length: 12 amino acids. The V gene's germline CDR1 is SEHNR and CDR2 FQNEAQ (reference sequence). The CDR3: CASSQGGDTQYF. The CDR3 DNA reads as TGTGCCAGCAGCCAAGGGGGAGATACGCAGTATTTT.

The chain carries TRBV5-6 and TRBJ2-4; D is perhaps TRBD2 (7 bases). The CDR3 loop spans 15 amino acids. Per germline, CDR1 SGHDT and CDR2 YYEEEE. V was clipped by 4 bases and J by 7 bases, with 18 bases between them. CDR3 coding DNA: TGTGCCAGCAGCCCTAGGGGGGGCAGGCGGAACATTCAGTACTTC. It encodes CASSPRGGRRNIQYF.

CDR3 bases: TGTGCCACCAGCAGAGTGGGGCAGGGGAAGCCCCAGCATTTT. Protein product: CATSRVGQGKPQHF. The genes are TRBV15 and TRBJ1-5; D is perhaps TRBD1 (6 bases). CDR3 length equals 14 residues. Trimming left V 1 base short and J 8 bases short, with 12 bases between. Germline assignment: CDR1 LNHNV and CDR2 YYDKDF (reference sequence).